A selection of T cell receptor beta chains follows, all from one sample in a study of blood T cell repertoires in COVID-19. TCRdb's copy holds only in-frame clones and misses some; the assay was immunoSEQ multiplex PCR. The data show around 200,000 clones, around 80% seen once. Sequencing was carried out using peripheral blood. The source of these receptors is a middle-aged man with active or convalescent COVID-19. Each CDR3 is given with its conserved first and last residue. The D gene is left open where the match is weak. Size is stated for part of the rows, as once, few or many counts, or as a class when the clone is expanded.

V gene: TRBV5-4
clone size: NA
J gene: TRBJ1-1
D gene: NA
CDR3 DNA: TGTGCCAGCAGCCCATCCACAGGACAGCTGAACACTGAAGCTTTCTTT
CDR3 protein: CASSPSTGQLNTEAFF

V gene: TRBV10-3
clone size: few
J gene: TRBJ1-6
D gene: TRBD1
CDR3 DNA: TGTGCCATCAGCCCCGACAGGGGAGGCTCCTATAATTCACCCCTCCACTTT
CDR3 protein: CAISPDRGGSYNSPLHF

V gene: TRBV7-2
clone size: NA
J gene: TRBJ2-7
D gene: TRBD1
CDR3 DNA: TGTGCCAGCAGCTTAGCGGGACAGGTCTCCTACGAGCAGTACTTC
CDR3 protein: CASSLAGQVSYEQYF

V gene: TRBV12-3/TRBV12-4
clone size: NA
J gene: TRBJ2-1
D gene: NA
CDR3 DNA: TGTGCCAGCACAACAGGGAGACTCAATGAGCAGTTCTTC
CDR3 protein: CASTTGRLNEQFF

V gene: TRBV12-3/TRBV12-4
clone size: few
J gene: TRBJ2-2
D gene: NA
CDR3 DNA: TGTGCCACGACTAGAAGGCGTACCCGGCTGTTTTTT
CDR3 protein: CATTRRRTRLFF

V gene: TRBV5-5
clone size: NA
J gene: TRBJ1-2
D gene: NA
CDR3 DNA: TGTGCCAGCAGCCCCACAGGGATGAGGGATTATGGCTACACCTTC
CDR3 protein: CASSPTGMRDYGYTF

V gene: TRBV9
clone size: NA
J gene: TRBJ2-5
D gene: NA
CDR3 DNA: TGTGCCAGCAGCGTAGAAACGGGAAGTCAAGAGACCCAGTACTTC
CDR3 protein: CASSVETGSQETQYF

V gene: TRBV11-3
clone size: few
J gene: TRBJ2-1
D gene: TRBD2
CDR3 DNA: TGTGCCAGCAGCTTTTCAAGCGGGGAAGACAATGAGCAGTTCTTC
CDR3 protein: CASSFSSGEDNEQFF

V gene: TRBV2
clone size: NA
J gene: TRBJ1-1
D gene: TRBD1
CDR3 DNA: TGTGCCAGCAGTGTTGGTACAGGGGGGAGCACTGAAGCTTTCTTT
CDR3 protein: CASSVGTGGSTEAFF

V gene: TRBV11-2
clone size: NA
J gene: TRBJ2-1
D gene: TRBD1
CDR3 DNA: TGTGCCAGCAGACAGGGGTTTGAGCAGTTCTTC
CDR3 protein: CASRQGFEQFF

V gene: TRBV5-1
clone size: NA
J gene: TRBJ1-2
D gene: TRBD1
CDR3 DNA: TGCGCCAGCAGCTTGGCCGCAACAGGGGAAGACTATGGCTACACCTTC
CDR3 protein: CASSLAATGEDYGYTF

V gene: TRBV12-3/TRBV12-4
clone size: NA
J gene: TRBJ1-1
D gene: NA
CDR3 DNA: TGTGCCAGCAGTTTAGCGCGAAACACTGAAGCTTTCTTT
CDR3 protein: CASSLARNTEAFF

V gene: TRBV3-1/TRBV3-2
clone size: NA
J gene: TRBJ2-7
D gene: NA
CDR3 DNA: TGTGCCAGCACCCTAACAGGGTTTGACGAGCAGTACTTC
CDR3 protein: CASTLTGFDEQYF

V gene: TRBV5-1
clone size: NA
J gene: TRBJ2-6
D gene: NA
CDR3 DNA: TGCGCCAGCAGTCTAGACAGTCTTGCCAACGTCCTGACTTTC
CDR3 protein: CASSLDSLANVLTF

V gene: TRBV30
clone size: NA
J gene: TRBJ1-2
D gene: NA
CDR3 DNA: TGTGCCTGGACCCAAACAGTCCATGGCTACACCTTC
CDR3 protein: CAWTQTVHGYTF

V gene: TRBV5-1
clone size: NA
J gene: TRBJ2-7
D gene: NA
CDR3 DNA: TGCGCCAGCAGCCAAAGTAGCGGAACCTACTACGAGCAGTACTTC
CDR3 protein: CASSQSSGTYYEQYF

V gene: TRBV4-1
clone size: many
J gene: TRBJ2-7
D gene: TRBD1
CDR3 DNA: TGCGCCAGCAGCCAGGCTCCGGGACAGGGGGCCTACGAGCAGTACTTC
CDR3 protein: CASSQAPGQGAYEQYF

V gene: TRBV6-5
clone size: few
J gene: TRBJ1-3
D gene: NA
CDR3 DNA: TGTGCCAGCAGTTACTCGAAGGCAGGATTTGGAAACACCATATATTTT
CDR3 protein: CASSYSKAGFGNTIYF

V gene: TRBV7-9
clone size: NA
J gene: TRBJ2-3
D gene: TRBD2
CDR3 DNA: TGTGCCAGCAGCTTACTAGCGGGAGGGCCGATAGGCACAGATACGCAGTATTTT
CDR3 protein: CASSLLAGGPIGTDTQYF

V gene: TRBV6-2/TRBV6-3
clone size: NA
J gene: TRBJ2-7
D gene: TRBD2
CDR3 DNA: TGTGCCAGCAGTAGTGGGACTAGCGGGTTATACTCCTACGAGCAGTACTTC
CDR3 protein: CASSSGTSGLYSYEQYF

V gene: TRBV4-3
clone size: once
J gene: TRBJ2-3
D gene: TRBD2
CDR3 DNA: TGCGCCAGCAGCCAGGGGGTGACTAGCGGGGGTACAGATACGCAGTATTTT
CDR3 protein: CASSQGVTSGGTDTQYF

V gene: TRBV10-3
clone size: once
J gene: TRBJ1-6
D gene: TRBD1
CDR3 DNA: TGTGCCATCAGTGGGCAGACAGGGGGTGATTCACCCCTCCACTTT
CDR3 protein: CAISGQTGGDSPLHF

V gene: TRBV6-5
clone size: NA
J gene: TRBJ1-4
D gene: NA
CDR3 DNA: TGTGCCAGCAGTTACTCAGGGGATGAAAAACTGTTTTTT
CDR3 protein: CASSYSGDEKLFF

V gene: TRBV5-1
clone size: NA
J gene: TRBJ1-1
D gene: NA
CDR3 DNA: TGCGCCAGCAGCTACCTTGGGCGGAACACTGAAGCTTTCTTT
CDR3 protein: CASSYLGRNTEAFF

V gene: TRBV7-8
clone size: NA
J gene: TRBJ2-5
D gene: TRBD1
CDR3 DNA: TGTGCCAGCAGCTCCTCCCTTGGACAGGGGCAAGAGACCCAGTACTTC
CDR3 protein: CASSSSLGQGQETQYF

V gene: TRBV19
clone size: NA
J gene: TRBJ2-7
D gene: NA
CDR3 DNA: TGTGCCAGTAGTATTCTAGGAACCCGCTACGAGCAGTACTTC
CDR3 protein: CASSILGTRYEQYF

V gene: TRBV4-1
clone size: NA
J gene: TRBJ2-7
D gene: TRBD2
CDR3 DNA: TGCGCCAGCAGCCAAGATCGGAGCGGGGAGGCCCCTTACGAGCAGTACTTC
CDR3 protein: CASSQDRSGEAPYEQYF

V gene: TRBV24-1
clone size: NA
J gene: TRBJ2-5
D gene: TRBD1
CDR3 DNA: TGTGCCACCAGTGATTCCGGGACAGTCCAAGAGACCCAGTACTTC
CDR3 protein: CATSDSGTVQETQYF

V gene: TRBV6-1
clone size: NA
J gene: TRBJ2-3
D gene: NA
CDR3 DNA: TGTGCCAGCAGTGAATCCAGATCCACAGATACGCAGTATTTT
CDR3 protein: CASSESRSTDTQYF

V gene: TRBV4-3
clone size: few
J gene: TRBJ2-7
D gene: NA
CDR3 DNA: TGCGCCAGCAGCCAAGAGCAGGGCCCCACCTACGAGCAGTACTTC
CDR3 protein: CASSQEQGPTYEQYF

V gene: TRBV5-6
clone size: NA
J gene: TRBJ2-7
D gene: NA
CDR3 DNA: TGTGCCAGCAGCTCTTATGGCGTTGGACAGAGCTCCTACGAGCAGTACTTC
CDR3 protein: CASSSYGVGQSSYEQYF

V gene: TRBV6-1
clone size: NA
J gene: TRBJ1-3
D gene: NA
CDR3 DNA: TGTGCCAGCAGTGAGCCACCTTCCAGGTCATTCGGAAACACCATATATTTT
CDR3 protein: CASSEPPSRSFGNTIYF

V gene: TRBV12-3/TRBV12-4
clone size: NA
J gene: TRBJ1-1
D gene: NA
CDR3 DNA: TGTGCCAGCAGCTTGAGGAGCAACACTGAAGCTTTCTTT
CDR3 protein: CASSLRSNTEAFF

V gene: TRBV5-4
clone size: NA
J gene: TRBJ1-2
D gene: TRBD1
CDR3 DNA: TGTGCCAGCAGTTGGGGCGACCGGGACAGGGACGATGGCTACACCTTC
CDR3 protein: CASSWGDRDRDDGYTF

V gene: TRBV28
clone size: NA
J gene: TRBJ2-2
D gene: NA
CDR3 DNA: TGTGCCAGCAGTTCCAGGGTGGGCACCGGGGAGCTGTTTTTT
CDR3 protein: CASSSRVGTGELFF

V gene: TRBV28
clone size: NA
J gene: TRBJ2-5
D gene: NA
CDR3 DNA: TGTGCCAGCAGTTCCTCCCGAGCAGGGAGGTTTCAAGAGACCCAGTACTTC
CDR3 protein: CASSSSRAGRFQETQYF

V gene: TRBV20-1
clone size: NA
J gene: TRBJ2-1
D gene: NA
CDR3 DNA: TGCAGTGCCATGGGCCCTTCCGAGCAGTTCTTC
CDR3 protein: CSAMGPSEQFF

V gene: TRBV7-9
clone size: NA
J gene: TRBJ1-4
D gene: TRBD1
CDR3 DNA: TGTGCCAGCAGCTTGGGACAGTCTGGTGAAAAACTGTTTTTT
CDR3 protein: CASSLGQSGEKLFF

V gene: TRBV20-1
clone size: NA
J gene: TRBJ1-2
D gene: NA
CDR3 DNA: TGCAGTGCTAGTGTCGCGAGTACCTATGGCTACACCTTC
CDR3 protein: CSASVASTYGYTF

V gene: TRBV2
clone size: NA
J gene: TRBJ2-5
D gene: TRBD1
CDR3 DNA: TGTGCCAGCAGGCAGGGGGACAGGGGCCAGACCCAGTACTTC
CDR3 protein: CASRQGDRGQTQYF

V gene: TRBV5-1
clone size: NA
J gene: TRBJ2-5
D gene: TRBD1
CDR3 DNA: TGCGCCAGCCGGGCTCTGGGGACAGGGGTAGAGACCCAGTACTTC
CDR3 protein: CASRALGTGVETQYF

V gene: TRBV4-2
clone size: NA
J gene: TRBJ2-1
D gene: TRBD2
CDR3 DNA: TGTGCCAGCAGCCAAGATACGGCTAGCGGAAGCTACAATGAGCAGTTCTTC
CDR3 protein: CASSQDTASGSYNEQFF

V gene: TRBV6-5
clone size: NA
J gene: TRBJ1-1
D gene: NA
CDR3 DNA: TGTGCCAGCAGGGAGGACAGCCTGAACACTGAAGCTTTCTTT
CDR3 protein: CASREDSLNTEAFF

V gene: TRBV30
clone size: NA
J gene: TRBJ1-3
D gene: TRBD1
CDR3 DNA: TGTGCCTGGGGTGGACCGTCAGGGGGTACTGGAAACACCATATATTTT
CDR3 protein: CAWGGPSGGTGNTIYF

V gene: TRBV7-3
clone size: once
J gene: TRBJ2-1
D gene: TRBD2
CDR3 DNA: TGTGCCAGCAGCCAGCTAGCGGGTTCGCGGTACAATGAGCAGTTCTTC
CDR3 protein: CASSQLAGSRYNEQFF

V gene: TRBV5-4
clone size: NA
J gene: TRBJ2-7
D gene: TRBD1
CDR3 DNA: TGTGCCAGCGGTACCACACAGGGGAATTACGAGCAGTACTTC
CDR3 protein: CASGTTQGNYEQYF

V gene: TRBV14
clone size: NA
J gene: TRBJ2-1
D gene: TRBD2
CDR3 DNA: TGTGCCAGCAGCCAAGTAGTGCGACTAGCAGATTACAATGAGCAGTTCTTC
CDR3 protein: CASSQVVRLADYNEQFF

V gene: TRBV6-5
clone size: NA
J gene: TRBJ2-2
D gene: NA
CDR3 DNA: TGTGCCAGCAGTTATCGGCCGAGGCTTAACACCGGGGAGCTGTTTTTT
CDR3 protein: CASSYRPRLNTGELFF

V gene: TRBV3-1/TRBV3-2
clone size: NA
J gene: TRBJ2-1
D gene: TRBD2
CDR3 DNA: TGTGCCAGCGGGATGACTAGCGGGAGGTGGAATGAGCAGTTCTTC
CDR3 protein: CASGMTSGRWNEQFF

V gene: TRBV18
clone size: NA
J gene: TRBJ2-1
D gene: NA
CDR3 DNA: TGTGCCAGCTCACCCGCCCAGGGGGGCCGTGTTGAGCAGTTCTTC
CDR3 protein: CASSPAQGGRVEQFF

V gene: TRBV15
clone size: NA
J gene: TRBJ1-3
D gene: NA
CDR3 DNA: TGTGCCACCAGCAGAGATTTAGCAGGGGACGGAAACACCATATATTTT
CDR3 protein: CATSRDLAGDGNTIYF

V gene: TRBV5-6
clone size: NA
J gene: TRBJ1-2
D gene: NA
CDR3 DNA: TGTGCCAGCAGCCCCTACAGGGTGGGTGGCTACACCTTC
CDR3 protein: CASSPYRVGGYTF

V gene: TRBV2
clone size: once
J gene: TRBJ1-2
D gene: NA
CDR3 DNA: TGTGCCAGCAGTGAAAACGGTTATGGCTACACCTTC
CDR3 protein: CASSENGYGYTF

V gene: TRBV7-6
clone size: NA
J gene: TRBJ1-2
D gene: TRBD1
CDR3 DNA: TGTGCCAGCAGCTTAGGGACAGGAAACTATGGCTACACCTTC
CDR3 protein: CASSLGTGNYGYTF

V gene: TRBV30
clone size: NA
J gene: TRBJ1-2
D gene: NA
CDR3 DNA: TGTGCCTGGACCAAGATGGGGGCACTTGGCGAAACCTTC
CDR3 protein: CAWTKMGALGETF

V gene: TRBV28
clone size: NA
J gene: TRBJ1-2
D gene: TRBD1
CDR3 DNA: TGTGCCAGCAGTTTGCAGACAGGGGTGTGGTATGGCTACACCTTC
CDR3 protein: CASSLQTGVWYGYTF

V gene: TRBV7-2
clone size: NA
J gene: TRBJ1-2
D gene: NA
CDR3 DNA: TGTGCCAGCAGCCCGGGAGTGGATAATGATGGCTACACCTTC
CDR3 protein: CASSPGVDNDGYTF

V gene: TRBV5-7
clone size: NA
J gene: TRBJ1-2
D gene: TRBD1
CDR3 DNA: TGTGCCAGCGGTCCAGGGGGGACGGTTAACTATGGCTACACCTTC
CDR3 protein: CASGPGGTVNYGYTF

V gene: TRBV19
clone size: NA
J gene: TRBJ1-1
D gene: NA
CDR3 DNA: TGTGCCAGTAGTATCCTCGGCAGGCCGGTGAACACTGAAGCTTTCTTT
CDR3 protein: CASSILGRPVNTEAFF